The source of this T cell receptor (beta chain) is a study of PD-1 blockade in classical Hodgkin lymphoma. Method: immunoSEQ multiplex PCR; TCRdb's copy keeps in-frame clones and lacks some. The sample has 95,000 to 100,000 clones; roughly 91% are singletons. Patients all relapsed after autologous stem cell transplantation, and there was variation in brentuximab vedotin exposure. The germline V gene encodes CDR1 SQVTM and CDR2 ANQGSEA. Trimming shortened V by 2 bases and J by 4 bases, and 11 bases separated the two germline ends. The CDR3 loop spans 13 amino acids. Notes on this clone: What it recognizes is unknown.

Study-wide findings and caveats: Complete responders' diversity at baseline resembled that of newly diagnosed patients. At baseline, newly diagnosed patients reportedly showed less TCR diversity than healthy donors.

Sequencing used peripheral blood mononuclear cells (PBMCs), obtained before the second cycle of nivolumab. The V and J genes are TRBV29-1 and TRBJ1-2; no reliable D call. This TCR was recovered from a human donor with classical Hodgkin lymphoma. The CDR3 loop is CSVESPRTYGYTF. The DNA of the CDR3 is TGCAGCGTTGAATCTCCACGGACCTATGGCTACACCTTC. Using reference TRBV29-1 and TRBJ1-2 for the parts outside the CDR3, the full variable domain is SAVISQKPSRDICQRGTSLTIQCQVDSQVTMMFWYRQQPGQSLTLIATANQGSEATYESGFVIDKFPISRPNLTFSTLTVSNMSPEDSSIYLCSVESPRTYGYTFGSGTRLTVV.